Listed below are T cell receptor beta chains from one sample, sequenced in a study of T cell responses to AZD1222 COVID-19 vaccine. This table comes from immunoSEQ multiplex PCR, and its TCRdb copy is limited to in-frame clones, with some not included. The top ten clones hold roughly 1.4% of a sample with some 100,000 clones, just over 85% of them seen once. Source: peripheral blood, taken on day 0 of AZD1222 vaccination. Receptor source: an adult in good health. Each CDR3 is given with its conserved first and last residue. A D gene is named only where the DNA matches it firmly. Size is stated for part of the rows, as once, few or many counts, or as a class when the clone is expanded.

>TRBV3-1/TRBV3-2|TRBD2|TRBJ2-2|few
TGTGCCAGCAGCCGGGGCGGGAGTAGGACCGGGGAGCTGTTTTTT
CASSRGGSRTGELFF
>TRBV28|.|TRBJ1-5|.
TGTGCCAGCAGTTTGGTGGGGCGGGGTCAGCCCCAGCATTTT
CASSLVGRGQPQHF
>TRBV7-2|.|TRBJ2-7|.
TGTGCCAGCAGCTTATTTACAGCCACCTACGAGCAGTACTTC
CASSLFTATYEQYF
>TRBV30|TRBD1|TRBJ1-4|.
TGTGCCTGGAGTGGGACAGGGAATAATGAAAAACTGTTTTTT
CAWSGTGNNEKLFF
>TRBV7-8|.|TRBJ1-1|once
TGTGCCAGCAGCTTAGTAGTCCAGGTTTTTATGAACACTGAAGCTTTCTTT
CASSLVVQVFMNTEAFF
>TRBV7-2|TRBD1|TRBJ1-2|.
TGTGCCAGCAGCTCCATCACGACAGGGAACTATGGCTACACCTTC
CASSSITTGNYGYTF
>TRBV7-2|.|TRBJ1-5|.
TGTGCCAGCAGCCCGGACGTGAATCAGCCCCAGCATTTT
CASSPDVNQPQHF
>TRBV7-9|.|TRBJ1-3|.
TGTGCCAGCAGCTTAGACATCTCTGGAAACACCATATATTTT
CASSLDISGNTIYF
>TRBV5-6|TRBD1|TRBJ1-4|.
TGTGCCAGCAGCGCGAGACAGGGGCGTGCAAAACTGTTTTTT
CASSARQGRAKLFF
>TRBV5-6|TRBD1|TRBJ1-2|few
TGTGCCAGCAGCTTGGAGGAGGGGGCGGGAGCTAACTATGGCTACACCTTC
CASSLEEGAGANYGYTF
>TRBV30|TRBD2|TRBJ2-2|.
TGTGCCTGGAGTCTACTAGCGCACACCGGGGAGCTGTTTTTT
CAWSLLAHTGELFF
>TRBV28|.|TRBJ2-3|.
TGTGCCAGCAGTTTTAATCCCCGCTCTGTCGTATCCACAGATACGCAGTATTTT
CASSFNPRSVVSTDTQYF
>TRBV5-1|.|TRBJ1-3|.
TGCGCCAGCAGCCGGGGTTCCTCTGGAAACACCATATATTTT
CASSRGSSGNTIYF
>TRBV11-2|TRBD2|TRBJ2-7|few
TGTGCCAGCAGCCCGAAGGCCTTTACTAGCGGGAGGTACGAGCAGTACTTC
CASSPKAFTSGRYEQYF
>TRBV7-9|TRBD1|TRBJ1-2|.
TGTGCCAGCAGCTCAGGTGGACAGGGATATGGCTACACCTTC
CASSSGGQGYGYTF
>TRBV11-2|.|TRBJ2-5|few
TGTGCCAGCAGCTTCGGACTTCAAGAGACCCAGTACTTC
CASSFGLQETQYF
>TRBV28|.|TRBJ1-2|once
TGTGCCAGCAGACGGGATATCCCTAACTATGGCTACACCTTC
CASRRDIPNYGYTF
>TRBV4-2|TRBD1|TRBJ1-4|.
TGTGCCAGCAGCCGAGGACAGGGAAACGAAAAACTGTTTTTT
CASSRGQGNEKLFF
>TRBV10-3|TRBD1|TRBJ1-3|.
TGTGCCATCAGTGACTACGACAGGGGAATGTCTGGAAACACCATATATTTT
CAISDYDRGMSGNTIYF
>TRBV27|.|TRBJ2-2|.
TGTGCCAGCAGTTTAGGTGTCACCGGGGAGCTGTTTTTT
CASSLGVTGELFF
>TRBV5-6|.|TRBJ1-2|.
TGTGCCAGCAGCCGTCAGACGGGGGGGAGAGGCTACACCTTC
CASSRQTGGRGYTF
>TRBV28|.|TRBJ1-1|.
TGTGCCTGGGGGGGGCTGAACACTGAAGCTTTCTTT
CAWGGLNTEAFF
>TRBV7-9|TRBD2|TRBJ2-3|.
TGTGCCAGCAGCCCCGTAGCGGGAGTGGATACGCAGTATTTT
CASSPVAGVDTQYF
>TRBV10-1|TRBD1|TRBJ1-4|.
TGCGCCAGCATCGGTCCTCCCCAGGGGGCGCCGACTAATGAAAAACTGTTTTTT
CASIGPPQGAPTNEKLFF
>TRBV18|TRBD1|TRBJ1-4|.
TGTGCCAGCTCACCGACAGGGGCCGGTGAAAAACTGTTTTTT
CASSPTGAGEKLFF
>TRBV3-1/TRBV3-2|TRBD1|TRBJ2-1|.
TGTGCCAGCAGCCCGTACAATCCCACCGGGACAGGGATCGGCAATGAGCAGTTCTTC
CASSPYNPTGTGIGNEQFF
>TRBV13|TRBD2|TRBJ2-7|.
TGTGCCAGCAGAGGGACTAGCGGGAGATACGAGCAGTACTTC
CASRGTSGRYEQYF
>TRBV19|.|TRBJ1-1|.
TGTGCCAGTTCGACCGGAACGACTCTAAACACTGAAGCTTTCTTT
CASSTGTTLNTEAFF
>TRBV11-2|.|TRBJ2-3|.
TGTGCCAGCAGCTTAGGTTTTGGAACAGATACGCAGTATTTT
CASSLGFGTDTQYF
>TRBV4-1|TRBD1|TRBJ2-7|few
TGCGCCAGCAGCCTCCGGGACAGTGCCTACGAGCAGTACTTC
CASSLRDSAYEQYF
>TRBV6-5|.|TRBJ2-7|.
TGTGCCAGCATTCTAACAAGGACAGGGAGGGACGAGCAGTACTTC
CASILTRTGRDEQYF
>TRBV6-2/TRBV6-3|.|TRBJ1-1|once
TGTGCCAGCAGTTCTCCTGGTGAGGTGAACACTGAAGCTTTCTTT
CASSSPGEVNTEAFF
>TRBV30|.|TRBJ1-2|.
TGTGCCTGGAGTGTAAAGTCCGCAGGTACATATGGCTACACCTTC
CAWSVKSAGTYGYTF
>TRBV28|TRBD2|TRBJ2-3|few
TGTGCCAGCAGTTTATCCCTGGGGCTAGCGGATACAGATACGCAGTATTTT
CASSLSLGLADTDTQYF
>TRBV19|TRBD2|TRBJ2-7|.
TGTGCCAGTACCCGGGGGGACTCCCCGGCAGAGCAGTACTTC
CASTRGDSPAEQYF
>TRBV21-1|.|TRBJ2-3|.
TGTGCCAGCAGCACCGCCCCTCTAGCGAGACGCACAGATACGCAGTATTTT
CASSTAPLARRTDTQYF
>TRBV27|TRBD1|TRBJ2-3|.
TGTGCCAGCAGTTTGGCAGACAGGGCAACAGATACGCAGTATTTT
CASSLADRATDTQYF
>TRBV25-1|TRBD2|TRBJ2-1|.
TGTGCCAGCAGTGAGCCTACTAGCGGGAGAAATGAGCAGTTCTTC
CASSEPTSGRNEQFF
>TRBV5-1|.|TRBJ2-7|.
TGCGCCAGCAGCTTGCGGCAGGGGGGCAACGAGCAGTACTTC
CASSLRQGGNEQYF
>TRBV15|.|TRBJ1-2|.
TGTGCCACCAGCAGAGATCTAACAGCAAATGGCTACACCTTC
CATSRDLTANGYTF
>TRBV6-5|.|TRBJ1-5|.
TGTGCCAGCCACGGGGGCAGGAATCAGCCCCAGCATTTT
CASHGGRNQPQHF
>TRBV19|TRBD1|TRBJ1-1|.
TGTGCCAGTAGTACGACAGGGGTCGGCACTGAAGCTTTCTTT
CASSTTGVGTEAFF
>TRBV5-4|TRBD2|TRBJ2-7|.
TGTGCCAGCAGCTCCCTGGTAGCGGGAGTGCTCGGCGAGCAGTACTTC
CASSSLVAGVLGEQYF
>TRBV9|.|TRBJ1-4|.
TGTGCCAGCAGCGTAACAGGAACTAATGAAAAACTGTTTTTT
CASSVTGTNEKLFF
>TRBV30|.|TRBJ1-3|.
TGTGCCTGGAGTCCAGGGACGAAAACCATATATTTT
CAWSPGTKTIYF
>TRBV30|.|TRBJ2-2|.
TGTGCCTGGAGTGTACCTCTGTCCGGCACGGCCGGGGAGCTGTTTTTT
CAWSVPLSGTAGELFF
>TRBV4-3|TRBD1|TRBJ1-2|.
TGCGCCAGCAGCCAGAGGAATCGACAGGGAGGAGGAGGCTACACCTTC
CASSQRNRQGGGGYTF